This TCR beta chain was recovered during a study of beta chain features in type 1 diabetes. Study details: The patients were much like the healthy donors in age, gender and cell yields.

The CDR3 is 14 residues long. V dropped 3 bases and J dropped 9 bases, with 15 bases sitting between them. Germline loops: CDR1 LNHDA, CDR2 SQIVND (reference sequence). Overall study findings and caveats: The naive, central memory and Treg TCRB repertoires looked more alike in patients than they did in healthy donors. Significant though moderate, a shortening of TCRB CDR3s appeared in all four CD4+ subsets of Type 1 diabetes patients.

All of the isolated RNA was reverse transcribed, so expressed TCRB transcripts were sequenced. The protocol was immunoSEQ multiplex PCR, while the TCRdb copy is restricted to in-frame clones and leaves out a portion. The sample shows roughly 150,000 clones, 8% to 9.5% of them seen only once. A note on this clone: The antigen is undetermined.

Cells sorted by CD45RO/CCR7/CD25/CD127/CD95/CD27 comprised CD4+ naive, central memory, regulatory and stem cell-like memory cells. The receptor's source is a woman aged 18-29 years with type 1 diabetes. The sample taken for sequencing was central memory CD4+ T cells from blood. The chain employs TRBV19 and TRBJ1-5; D is ambiguous. The CDR3 here is CASSIEPGRPPQHF. In DNA form, the CDR3 reads TGTGCCAGTAGTATTGAGCCGGGGAGACCGCCCCAGCATTTT.